These 20 T cell receptor beta chains share one sample of origin, sequenced in a study of T cell responses to AZD1222 COVID-19 vaccine. TCRdb keeps only in-frame clones here, not all; method: immunoSEQ multiplex PCR. There are 140,000 to 150,000 clones in the sample; roughly 90% occur only once, and more than 3% lies in the top ten. The sequences come from peripheral blood, collected 28 days after the second AZD1222 dose. These receptors came from an adult who received the AZD1222 COVID-19 vaccine.

V usage is TRBV6-1 and J usage is TRBJ1-5; D is perhaps TRBD1 (6 bases). CDR3 length equals 15 residues. Trimming removed 2 bases from V and 3 bases from J, with 11 bases in between. In germline, CDR1 is MNHNS, CDR2 SASEGT. The CDR3, as DNA: TGTGCCAGCAGTGAATCCGGGGGCGCCAATCAGCCCCAGCATTTT. It is translated as CASSESGGANQPQHF.

The rearrangement joins TRBV7-8 to TRBJ2-7, with D perhaps assigned TRBD1 or TRBD2 (5 bases each). Germline values: CDR1 SGHVS, CDR2 FQNEAQ. The CDR3 length is 14 residues. Trimming pared 1 base from V and 6 bases from J, leaving 13 bases between. The CDR3 sequence is CASSLGQGRGEQYF. The DNA for the CDR3 is TGTGCCAGCAGCTTAGGGCAGGGTCGGGGCGAGCAGTACTTC.

V gene TRBV7-2 combines with J gene TRBJ1-2, with D possibly being TRBD1 (5 bases). The CDR3 spans 12 residues. Germline V gene sequence: CDR1 SGHTA, CDR2 FQGNSA. V was shortened by 4 bases and J by 6 bases, with 9 bases between the two germline ends. The CDR3 region is CASSSQGHGYTF. In nucleotides, the CDR3 is TGTGCCAGCAGCTCCCAGGGTCATGGCTACACCTTC.

This chain uses TRBV5-1 with TRBJ2-2; perhaps D is TRBD1 or TRBD2 (6 bases each). Trimming removed 3 bases at V and 6 bases at J, with 24 bases between. Germline assignment: CDR1 SGHRS and CDR2 YFSETQ. This CDR3 has 18 residues. The CDR3 reads CASSWIATGDTGSGELFF. In DNA, the CDR3 is TGCGCCAGCAGCTGGATTGCGACGGGGGATACAGGGTCCGGGGAGCTGTTTTTT. Variable domain in full (rest from reference TRBV5-1 and TRBJ2-2): KAGVTQTPRYLIKTRGQQVTLSCSPISGHRSVSWYQQTPGQGLQFLFEYFSETQRNKGNFPGRFSGRQFSNSRSEMNVSTLELGDSALYLCASSWIATGDTGSGELFFGEGSRLTVL.

This rearrangement joins TRBV2 to TRBJ1-1, with D possibly matching TRBD1 (5 bases). Trimming shortened V by 7 bases and J by 2 bases, and 14 bases separated the two germline ends. Germline V gene lookup returns CDR1 SNHLY and CDR2 FYNNEI. This CDR3 is 14 amino acids long. The CDR3 sequence is CASTSGTHNTEAFF. DNA for the CDR3: TGTGCCAGCACTAGCGGGACCCACAACACTGAAGCTTTCTTT. The full variable domain, in which reference TRBV2 and TRBJ1-1 provide the parts outside the CDR3, is EPEVTQTPSHQVTQMGQEVILRCVPISNHLYFYWYRQILGQKVEFLVSFYNNEISEKSEIFDDQFSVERPDGSNFTLKIRSTKLEDSAMYFCASTSGTHNTEAFFGQGTRLTVV.

The CDR3 nucleotides are TGCGCCATCCCCGTGAGGTTCTTC. This codes for CAIPVRFF. The genes are TRBV5-1 and TRBJ2-1; D is unresolved. Trimming took 9 bases from V and 15 from J, leaving 10 bases between them. CDR3 length: 8 residues. The germline CDR1 and CDR2 sequences are SGHRS and YFSETQ.

This rearrangement joins TRBV4-1 to TRBJ2-7; TRBD1 agrees at 7 bases. This CDR3 has 16 residues. Per germline, CDR1 MGHRA and CDR2 YSYEKL. Germline trimming cut 4 bases from V and 2 bases from J; bases unmatched to any gene: 11. Here the CDR3 DNA reads TGCGCCAGCAGCCTTCAACAGGGCAGGGGGACCTACGAGCAGTACTTC. This codes for CASSLQQGRGTYEQYF.

This chain joins TRBV3-1 (or the pseudogene TRBV3-2) and TRBJ1-1, with TRBD1 matching over 9 bases. J gave up 5 bases and V 2 bases, and 3 bases lay outside the gene matches. The CDR3 has 14 amino acids. Germline assignment: CDR1 LGHDT and CDR2 YNNKEL (reference sequence). The CDR3, as DNA: TGTGCCAGCAGCCAAAGACAGGGGGTGACTGAAGCTTTCTTT. Its protein product is CASSQRQGVTEAFF.

The chain combines TRBV2 with TRBJ2-7, with 10 positions matching TRBD1. The CDR3 spans 15 residues. The V segment lost 2 bases and the J segment 1 base; nucleotides outside the gene matches: 2. Germline-derived CDR1 and CDR2 are SNHLY and FYNNEI. As DNA, the CDR3 is TGTGCCAGCAGTGAAAGGGACAGGGGTTCCTACGAGCAGTACTTC. It yields the protein CASSERDRGSYEQYF.

In its sample, this clone was seen once. This sequence joins TRBV5-1 and TRBJ2-2; D unclear. This CDR3 is built from 14 residues. Trimming removed 0 bases at V and 4 bases at J, with 7 bases between. In germline, CDR1 is SGHRS, CDR2 YFSETQ. CDR3 bases: TGCGCCAGCAGCTTGGTGGCGCGCACCGGGGAGCTGTTTTTT. Residues: CASSLVARTGELFF.

V is TRBV7-9 and J is TRBJ1-5; 7 positions match TRBD1. CDR1 is SEHNR, CDR2 FQNEAQ, per germline (reference sequence). V was pared by 5 bases and J by 7 bases, with 8 bases of the junction left unmatched. This CDR3 comprises 14 residues. The CDR3 is CASSLGDSRQPQHF. As DNA, the CDR3 is TGTGCCAGCAGCCTAGGGGACAGTCGACAGCCCCAGCATTTT.

The chain joins TRBV19 to TRBJ2-2, with 9 bases aligning to TRBD1. After removal of 7 bases from V and 7 bases from J, the junction contained 4 bases not matched to a gene. CDR1 and CDR2 from the germline V gene are LNHDA and SQIVND (reference sequence). The CDR3 spans 13 residues. The CDR3 sequence is CASKRGQGGELFF. The CDR3 coding sequence is TGTGCCAGTAAACGGGGACAGGGCGGGGAGCTGTTTTTT.

This chain's CDR3 is CASRDRGPGELFF. The CDR3 DNA reads as TGTGCCAGCCGAGACAGGGGGCCAGGGGAGCTGTTTTTT. This sequence joins TRBV6-5 and TRBJ2-2; TRBD1 agrees at 10 bases. With V trimmed by 8 bases and J by 8 bases, 5 bases remained unmatched. Germline V gives CDR1 MNHEY, CDR2 SVGAGI. The CDR3 extends over 13 amino acids.

The chain combines TRBV6-5 with TRBJ1-6; D not certain. This CDR3 spans 14 amino acids. With 10 bases removed from V and 0 bases from J, the gap between germline ends came to 10 bases. Germline V lookup: CDR1 MNHEY, CDR2 SVGAGI. CDR3: CATHPASYNSPLHF. Written as DNA, the CDR3 is TGTGCCACACACCCGGCCTCCTATAATTCACCCCTCCACTTT.

The chain carries TRBV6-2 or TRBV6-3 and TRBJ1-5, with 8 nucleotides matching TRBD1. Germline assignment: CDR1 MNHEY and CDR2 SVGEGT. The ends lost 2 bases at V and 7 bases at J; junction bases unmatched: 1. This CDR3 comprises 13 residues. The CDR3, as DNA: TGTGCCAGCAGTTACAACAGGGGGCAGCCCCAGCATTTT. Protein product: CASSYNRGQPQHF.

This chain links TRBV5-4 with TRBJ2-2, with D unclear. The CDR3 sequence is 16 residues long. Trimming took off 2 bases at V and 1 base at J, with 12 bases between the two ends. Germline V lookup: CDR1 SGHNT, CDR2 YYREEE (reference sequence). The CDR3 is CASSFRVGRNTGELFF. CDR3 nucleotides: TGTGCCAGCAGCTTCAGAGTCGGAAGGAACACCGGGGAGCTGTTTTTT.

V usage is TRBV5-1 and J usage is TRBJ2-1; D is unclear. Per germline, CDR1 SGHRS and CDR2 YFSETQ. V was shortened by 0 bases and J by 2 bases, with 9 bases between the two germline ends. The CDR3 has 15 residues. This CDR3 reads CASSLGASTYNEQFF. The CDR3 nucleotides read TGCGCCAGCAGCTTGGGGGCTAGTACCTACAATGAGCAGTTCTTC.

The rearrangement joins TRBV7-2 to TRBJ1-2; maybe TRBD1 (5 bases). V lost 5 bases and J 0 bases, leaving 16 bases between the germline ends. CDR1 and CDR2 (germline): SGHTA, FQGNSA. The CDR3 is made up of 16 amino acids. In nucleotides, the CDR3 is TGTGCCAGCAGCAAATCCCTCCAGGGAGCTAACTATGGCTACACCTTC. Translation gives CASSKSLQGANYGYTF. The full variable domain, its missing parts supplied by reference TRBV7-2 and TRBJ1-2, is GAGVSQSPSNKVTEKGKDVELRCDPISGHTALYWYRQSLGQGLEFLIYFQGNSAPDKSGLPSDRFSAERTGGSVSTLTIQRTQQEDSAVYLCASSKSLQGANYGYTFGSGTRLTVV.

The rearrangement joins TRBV29-1 to TRBJ2-3; D not resolved. The CDR3 spans 14 residues. Trimming removed 4 bases at V and 0 bases at J, with 11 bases between. Looked up from germline, CDR1 is SQVTM and CDR2 is ANQGSEA. For the CDR3, the DNA is TGCAGCGTTGTTTCCCGGGCTAGCACAGATACGCAGTATTTT. This translates into CSVVSRASTDTQYF.

In nucleotides, the CDR3 is TGTGCCAGCATTAAGGGGTCGGACGGCACAGATACGCAGTATTTT. Translating gives CASIKGSDGTDTQYF. This chain joins TRBV27 and TRBJ2-3, with D possibly TRBD1 on 5 matching bases. The CDR3 is 15 residues long. V was clipped by 7 bases and J by 1 base, with 15 bases between them. Germline assignment: CDR1 MNHEY and CDR2 SMNVEV (reference sequence).